This T cell receptor beta chain was profiled in a study of T-cell reconstitution after alpha-beta-depleted transplantation in children. Preparation of the TCRbeta library used unique molecular identifiers. TCRdb recomputed calls from the PCR reads with MiXCR, one row per CDR3 protein. The sample has some 240,000 distinct CDR3 sequences, 9.7% seen once; the top ten hold less than 6%. The length of the CDR3 is 12 residues. The V and J ends lost 4 bases and 8 bases respectively, with 9 bases between them. Sequences were derived from PBMCs from the stem cell graft donor, sampled from the stem cell graft. The TCR originated in a human donor who donated a stem cell graft to a child with SCID. V usage is TRBV12-3 or TRBV12-4 and J usage is TRBJ2-1; tentatively, D is TRBD1 (5 bases). The CDR3 DNA reads TGTGCCAGCAGTTCAGGGTATCATGAGCAGTTCTTC. This sequence encodes CASSSGYHEQFF.